This TCR beta chain was recorded in a study of shared clonotypes between healthy human individuals. Study-level findings and limits: Enrolling few donors narrowed the genetic and exposure-history diversity that was represented.

CDR1 is WNHNN, CDR2 SYGVQD, per germline (reference sequence). The CDR3 covers 14 residues. Trimming removed 2 bases at V and 4 bases at J, with 10 bases between. As defined, naive CD8 cells were CD45RO-negative and positively selected for CCR7, with terminally differentiated effector memory CD45RA+ cells excluded. Concerning this clone: What it binds is unknown.

On sorted subsets, replicate PCRs used approximately 190 ng DNA, or approximately 33,000 T cell genomes. The assay was immunoSEQ multiplex PCR, and TCRdb's table has in-frame clones only and misses some. In the table there are under 1 million clones, almost 95% of which are singletons. What was sequenced was naive CD8+ T cells sorted from blood. The chain combines TRBV10-1 with TRBJ2-3; D unclear. This sequence originates from a man aged 30 to 45 in good health. The CDR3 DNA is TGCGCCAGCAGTGAGAGAGAGAATGCAGATACGCAGTATTTT. This encodes CASSERENADTQYF.